Listed below are T cell receptor beta chains from one sample, sequenced in a study of somatic mutations in cytotoxic T cells in rheumatoid arthritis. The assay was immunoSEQ multiplex PCR, and TCRdb's table has in-frame clones only and misses some. This repertoire shows under 20,000 clones, about 90% found once; its top ten account for roughly 15%. Input material: CD8+ T cells sorted from blood. Receptors were obtained from a man in his forties in good health. CDR3s include the opening cysteine and the closing phenylalanine or tryptophan. The D gene is left open where the match is weak. Only part of the rows carry a size: once, few, many, or a class if the clone is expanded.

CDR3aa | CDR3nt | j_gene | d_gene | abundance | v_gene | len
CASSRGRSSYEQYF | TGCGCCAGCAGCCGCGGACGGTCTTCCTACGAGCAGTACTTC | TRBJ2-7 | NA | once | TRBV4-3 | 14
CASSLRPSGGEQFF | TGTGCCAGCAGCTTGCGTCCCTCAGGGGGTGAGCAGTTCTTC | TRBJ2-1 | TRBD1 | NA | TRBV5-4 | 14
CASSPKRAGELFF | TGTGCCAGCAGCCCCAAAAGGGCCGGGGAGCTGTTTTTT | TRBJ2-2 | NA | NA | TRBV27 | 13
CASSWTAGDYGYTF | TGTGCCAGCAGTTGGACAGCTGGGGACTATGGCTACACCTTC | TRBJ1-2 | NA | NA | TRBV27 | 14
CASSFTLGTGELFF | TGTGCCAGCAGCTTCACCCTCGGTACCGGGGAGCTGTTTTTT | TRBJ2-2 | NA | NA | TRBV7-8 | 14
CASSVWTDIPYEQYF | TGTGCCAGCAGCGTATGGACGGACATCCCCTACGAGCAGTACTTC | TRBJ2-7 | NA | NA | TRBV13 | 15
CASSLGGGYEQYF | TGTGCCAGCAGCTTAGGGGGAGGCTACGAGCAGTACTTC | TRBJ2-7 | NA | few | TRBV11-2 | 13
CASSQDPFGLTYEQYF | TGTGCCAGCAGCCAAGATCCATTTGGACTAACCTACGAGCAGTACTTC | TRBJ2-7 | NA | once | TRBV4-2 | 16
CASSLALGYLGEQYF | TGTGCCAGCAGCTTAGCGCTCGGGTATCTCGGCGAGCAGTACTTC | TRBJ2-7 | NA | NA | TRBV7-2 | 15
CASRHHSTDTQYF | TGTGCCAGCAGGCATCATTCCACAGATACGCAGTATTTT | TRBJ2-3 | NA | NA | TRBV28 | 13
CASSQAGQGTYEQYF | TGCGCCAGCAGCCAAGCTGGACAGGGGACCTACGAGCAGTACTTC | TRBJ2-7 | TRBD1 | NA | TRBV4-3 | 15
CASSFTSGSDTGELFF | TGTGCCAGCAGCTTTACTAGCGGGAGTGACACCGGGGAGCTGTTTTTT | TRBJ2-2 | TRBD2 | NA | TRBV4-2 | 16
CASSLGSLSAPYEQYF | TGTGCCAGCAGCTTAGGATCACTCAGTGCCCCATACGAGCAGTACTTC | TRBJ2-7 | NA | NA | TRBV7-8 | 16
CASSQGTGVVYGYTF | TGCGCCAGCAGCCAGGGGACAGGGGTTGTCTATGGCTACACCTTC | TRBJ1-2 | TRBD1 | NA | TRBV4-1 | 15
CASSLRGVGGGETQYF | TGTGCCAGCAGCTTACGCGGCGTGGGAGGGGGAGAGACCCAGTACTTC | TRBJ2-5 | NA | NA | TRBV7-2 | 16
CASSRTLRPPYEQYF | TGTGCCAGCAGTCGGACCCTCCGACCCCCTTACGAGCAGTACTTC | TRBJ2-7 | NA | NA | TRBV28 | 15
CASRVTGGDGNSPLHF | TGTGCCAGCAGGGTGACAGGGGGAGATGGTAATTCACCCCTCCACTTT | TRBJ1-6 | TRBD1 | NA | TRBV2 | 16
CAWRRGGYREKLFF | TGTGCCTGGAGACGAGGGGGGTATAGGGAAAAACTGTTTTTT | TRBJ1-4 | NA | NA | TRBV30 | 14
CASSLETAGSSYEQYF | TGTGCCAGCAGTTTAGAGACGGCAGGTAGCTCCTACGAGCAGTACTTC | TRBJ2-7 | NA | medium-sized | TRBV28 | 16
CAWSFGYLGEQYF | TGTGCCTGGAGTTTCGGCTACTTAGGGGAGCAGTACTTC | TRBJ2-5 | NA | NA | TRBV30 | 13
CASSLQGLGDTQYF | TGTGCCAGCAGTTTACAGGGGCTGGGGGATACGCAGTATTTT | TRBJ2-3 | TRBD1 | once | TRBV7-8 | 14
CASKGRRGDHYGYTF | TGTGCCAGTAAAGGTAGACGAGGGGATCACTATGGCTACACCTTC | TRBJ1-2 | NA | NA | TRBV19 | 15
CASSHPPGLAGGPIFEQYF | TGCGCCAGCAGTCATCCCCCGGGACTAGCGGGAGGGCCGATTTTTGAGCAGTACTTC | TRBJ2-7 | TRBD2 | NA | TRBV23-1 | 19
CASSQELAEYEQYF | TGCGCCAGCAGCCAAGAATTGGCCGAATACGAGCAGTACTTC | TRBJ2-7 | NA | NA | TRBV4-3 | 14
CASSNWTGPRIGELFF | TGTGCCAGTAGTAATTGGACAGGGCCTCGGATCGGGGAGCTGTTTTTT | TRBJ2-2 | TRBD1 | NA | TRBV19 | 16
CAWSGGVGHNQPQHF | TGTGCCTGGAGTGGTGGGGTAGGGCACAATCAGCCCCAGCATTTT | TRBJ1-5 | NA | NA | TRBV30 | 15
CASSLVKPVREQYF | TGTGCCAGCAGCTTAGTTAAGCCAGTCAGAGAGCAGTACTTC | TRBJ2-7 | NA | NA | TRBV7-8 | 14
CASSLLRGIEGNEQFF | TGTGCCAGCAGTTTGTTGCGGGGCATTGAAGGGAATGAGCAGTTCTTC | TRBJ2-1 | NA | NA | TRBV28 | 16
CASSPEVGAEAFF | TGTGCCAGCAGCCCGGAGGTGGGCGCTGAAGCTTTCTTT | TRBJ1-1 | NA | NA | TRBV7-9 | 13
CASSLDPGGSYEQYF | TGTGCCAGCAGCTTAGATCCCGGCGGCTCCTACGAGCAGTACTTC | TRBJ2-7 | NA | NA | TRBV11-2 | 15
CASSLTSENEQFF | TGTGCCAGCAGCTTGACTAGCGAAAATGAGCAGTTCTTC | TRBJ2-1 | TRBD2 | NA | TRBV7-9 | 13
CASSFDRGRPNEKLFF | TGTGCCAGCAGCTTCGACAGAGGACGTCCTAATGAAAAACTGTTTTTT | TRBJ1-4 | NA | NA | TRBV7-6 | 16
CASRLVGDHQPQHF | TGTGCCAGCCGCTTGGTGGGGGACCATCAGCCCCAGCATTTT | TRBJ1-5 | NA | NA | TRBV28 | 14
CASSAQVISDEQYF | TGTGCCAGCAGCGCCCAGGTAATTTCGGACGAGCAGTACTTC | TRBJ2-7 | NA | NA | TRBV9 | 14
CASSRPVAGRGVDTQYF | TGCGCCAGCTCTCGACCCGTAGCGGGAAGAGGTGTAGATACGCAGTATTTT | TRBJ2-3 | TRBD2 | NA | TRBV4-1 | 17
CASSGDRVSGGTDTQYF | TGTGCCAGCAGCGGGGACAGGGTATCAGGGGGGACAGATACGCAGTATTTT | TRBJ2-3 | TRBD1 | once | TRBV5-4 | 17
CASSYLTGGDGYTF | TGTGCCAGCAGCTACCTGACAGGGGGCGATGGCTACACCTTC | TRBJ1-2 | TRBD1 | NA | TRBV7-6 | 14
CASSPNGDTQYF | TGTGCCAGTAGCCCCAATGGAGATACGCAGTATTTT | TRBJ2-3 | NA | NA | TRBV19 | 12
CASSPWTENTEAFF | TGTGCCAGCAGTCCCTGGACAGAGAACACTGAAGCTTTCTTT | TRBJ1-1 | NA | few | TRBV28 | 14
CAGTGAGTEAFF | TGTGCCGGGACAGGGGCTGGGACTGAAGCTTTCTTT | TRBJ1-1 | TRBD1 | NA | TRBV7-9 | 12
CASSWGTSLYNEQFF | TGTGCCAGCAGTTGGGGGACTAGCCTTTACAATGAGCAGTTCTTC | TRBJ2-1 | TRBD2 | NA | TRBV27 | 15
CASSLILNEQFF | TGTGCCAGCAGCTTGATCCTCAATGAGCAGTTCTTC | TRBJ2-1 | NA | NA | TRBV5-8 | 12
CASRKLADTYNEQFF | TGTGCCAGCAGAAAACTAGCAGATACCTACAATGAGCAGTTCTTC | TRBJ2-1 | NA | NA | TRBV27 | 15
CASSLGDEQYF | TGTGCCAGCAGTTTAGGCGACGAGCAGTACTTC | TRBJ2-7 | NA | NA | TRBV27 | 11
CASSSIDEQYF | TGTGCCAGCAGCTCCATAGACGAGCAGTACTTC | TRBJ2-7 | NA | NA | TRBV11-2 | 11
CASSELPPLQETQYF | TGTGCCAGCAGTGAGTTACCTCCTCTTCAAGAGACCCAGTACTTC | TRBJ2-5 | NA | NA | TRBV2 | 15
CASSLGRRTYEQYF | TGTGCCAGCAGCTTAGGCCGGAGGACCTACGAGCAGTACTTC | TRBJ2-7 | NA | NA | TRBV13 | 14
CASSSRRGGSEKLFF | TGTGCCAGCAGTTCCCGGAGGGGGGGATCTGAAAAACTGTTTTTT | TRBJ1-4 | NA | NA | TRBV27 | 15
CASSPVSGLAYEQYF | TGTGCCAGCAGCCCCGTATCGGGACTAGCTTACGAGCAGTACTTC | TRBJ2-7 | TRBD2 | NA | TRBV5-6 | 15
CASSLGYSGANTGELFF | TGTGCCAGCAGCTTGGGTTATAGCGGGGCGAACACCGGGGAGCTGTTTTTT | TRBJ2-2 | TRBD2 | once | TRBV5-6 | 17
CASSLYGQSNEKLFF | TGTGCCAGCAGTTTATATGGCCAGAGTAATGAAAAACTGTTTTTT | TRBJ1-4 | NA | NA | TRBV27 | 15
CASSLRAGPSYNEQFF | TGTGCCAGCAGCTTAAGAGCCGGACCCTCCTACAATGAGCAGTTCTTC | TRBJ2-1 | NA | NA | TRBV11-3 | 16